This TCR beta chain was identified in a study of identical twins. This clonotype was picked up a small number of times. The antigen remains undetermined. Study-wide results and caveats: High-abundance cord blood beta clonotypes had fewer insertions; memory repertoires showed none. Analyses based on zero insertions could be partly confounded by invariant MAIT and iNKT cells.

CDR3 length equals 14 residues. The germline CDR1 and CDR2 sequences are MGHRA and YSYEKL. A universal primer site was created by template switching, with the cDNA bearing unique molecular identifiers. TCRdb re-called the 5' RACE reads through MiXCR, storing one row per CDR3 protein. This repertoire shows roughly 1,500,000 distinct CDR3 sequences, less than 40% found once; its top ten account for about 0.27%. The sample was cord blood. The J gene is TRBJ2-4, the V gene TRBV4-1; D not resolved. The last part of the DNA fits TRBJ2-7 better; the J call may be wrong. This receptor was taken from a newborn girl in good health. The CDR3: CASSQASLGDEQYF. CDR3 in DNA: TGCGCCAGCAGCCAAGCGTCGCTAGGCGACGAGCAGTACTTC.